Following are 16 T cell receptor beta chains from one sample sequenced in a study of Graves' ophthalmopathy and Graves' hyperthyroidism. The authors amplified TCR beta CDR3 regions, and they did so from RNA transcripts for repertoire sequencing. HTBI-primed first-round RT-PCR preceded second-round multiplex PCR. TCRdb fed the multiplex PCR reads into MiXCR, producing one record per CDR3 protein. This sample yields 660,000 or so distinct CDR3 sequences, of which about 38% are seen a single time; roughly 3% belongs to the top ten. The sequenced material came from peripheral blood. These receptors were collected from an adult man with Graves' ophthalmopathy.

A remark on this clonotype: A junction boundary mismatches the germline segment, possibly from a read error. The chain joins TRBV10-3 to TRBJ1-6; perhaps TRBD1 as D (6 bases). This CDR3 is built from 14 residues. Germline CDR1 is ENHRY and CDR2 is SYGVKD. The CDR3 protein is CASSTLGQGSPLHF. DNA for the CDR3: TGTGCCAGCAGTACCCTGGGACAAGGGTCACCCCTCCACTTT.

There are many counts of this clonotype. The chain joins TRBV2 to TRBJ1-6; D is possibly TRBD1 (5 bases). The V gene lost 7 bases and the J gene lost 0 bases, with 16 bases spanning the gap. Germline V lookup: CDR1 SNHLY, CDR2 FYNNEI. The CDR3 is 17 amino acids. CDR3 in amino acids: CASTRGELISYNSPLHF. CDR3 nucleotides: TGTGCCAGCACCCGGGGGGAGCTGATCTCCTATAATTCACCCCTCCACTTT.

This clonotype was picked up a small number of times. This chain joins TRBV25-1 and TRBJ2-7, with 11 bases that match TRBD2. J lost 0 bases, V lost 4 bases, and 2 bases had no gene match. Looked up from germline, CDR1 is MGHDK and CDR2 is SYGVNS. The CDR3 contains 15 residues. This CDR3 is CASSVLAGDSYEQYF. DNA for the CDR3: TGTGCCAGCAGTGTACTAGCGGGGGACTCCTACGAGCAGTACTTC.

The V call is TRBV7-9, the J call TRBJ2-6; the D gene is possibly TRBD1 (6 bases). The length of the CDR3 is 19 residues. V was cut by 5 bases and J by 0 bases, with 20 bases left in between. Germline CDR1 and CDR2: SEHNR and FQNEAQ (reference sequence). CDR3 coding DNA: TGTGCCAGCAGCCGGGGTCCGGACAGAAGATCCTCTGGGGCCAACGTCCTGACTTTC. Amino acid sequence: CASSRGPDRRSSGANVLTF.

On this clonotype itself: An end of the junction does not agree with germline; a read error may underlie this. This chain joins TRBV10-2 and TRBJ2-7; perhaps D is TRBD1 or TRBD2 (5 bases each). This CDR3 spans 21 amino acids. Germline-derived CDR1 and CDR2 are WSHSY and SAAADI. The CDR3 is CASSQDRVSVLAGRLGDEQYF. Written as DNA, the CDR3 is TGTGCCAGCAGCCAAGACCGGGTCTCGGTTTTGGCGGGCCGCTTAGGGGACGAGCAGTACTTC.

The chain has TRBV25-1 and TRBJ2-5; a possible D gene is TRBD2 (5 bases). V gave up 4 bases and J gave up 2 bases, with 11 bases separating them. This CDR3 has 14 amino acids. Germline V lookup: CDR1 MGHDK, CDR2 SYGVNS. The CDR3 DNA reads TGTGCCAGCAGTGCCCTAGCTGAACAAGAGACCCAGTACTTC. This codes for CASSALAEQETQYF.

This clonotype was seen at least ten times. The rearrangement links TRBV7-9 to TRBJ2-7; D possibly corresponds to TRBD1 (6 bases). This CDR3 region has 12 residues. The V and J ends lost 4 bases and 6 bases respectively, with 10 bases between them. Looked up from germline, CDR1 is SEHNR and CDR2 is FQNEAQ (reference sequence). As DNA, the CDR3 is TGTGCCAGCAGCTCAACAGGGTCCGAGCAGTACTTC. Amino acids: CASSSTGSEQYF.

This clonotype was found many times. This chain uses TRBV7-2 with TRBJ1-6; D is unresolved. The CDR3 contains 13 residues. The V end was cut by 10 bases, the J end by 3 bases, with 10 bases between. Germline loops: CDR1 SGHTA, CDR2 FQGNSA. The CDR3 loop is CAIGRDYNSPLHF. DNA of the CDR3: TGTGCCATAGGACGGGACTATAATTCACCCCTCCACTTT.

This clonotype was found many times. The chain joins TRBV20-1 to TRBJ1-2; D is unresolved. Trimming took off 0 bases at V and 8 bases at J, with 13 bases between the two ends. The length of the CDR3 is 13 residues. Germline V gives CDR1 DFQATT, CDR2 SNEGSKA (reference sequence). Here the CDR3 reads CSARESRFDGYTF. The CDR3 nucleotides read TGCAGTGCTAGAGAAAGCAGGTTCGACGGCTACACCTTC.

This chain joins TRBV13 and TRBJ1-1, with TRBD1 matching 7 bases. The CDR3 is 15 amino acids. Germline assignment: CDR1 PRHDT and CDR2 FYEKMQ (reference sequence). Losses at the gene ends were 4 bases for V and 2 bases for J; bases not matched to a gene: 7. In DNA, the CDR3 is TGTGCCAGCAGCTCCTTCGACAGGGAAAACACTGAAGCTTTCTTT. It specifies CASSSFDRENTEAFF.

This clonotype was counted between two and nine times. The chain is built from TRBV6-6 and TRBJ2-6, with D uncertain. The germline V gene has CDR1 MNHNY and CDR2 SVGAGI (reference sequence). The CDR3 extends over 16 amino acids. Trimming took 9 bases from V and 1 from J, leaving 16 bases between them. The CDR3 nucleotides are TGTGCCAGTTCCCCACTTAGGTTATCTGGGGCCAACGTCCTGACTTTC. It encodes CASSPLRLSGANVLTF.

A single count supports this clonotype. This sequence joins TRBV2 and TRBJ2-2; 9 nucleotides line up with TRBD1. The CDR3 runs to 14 residues. Germline V lookup: CDR1 SNHLY, CDR2 FYNNEI. V lost 11 bases and J lost 5; bases outside the gene matches: 9. CDR3 DNA sequence: TGTGCCTGCAACCGGGACAGGGAAACCGGGGAGCTGTTTTTT. This translates into CACNRDRETGELFF.

A remark on this clonotype: This may be a read error: a much more frequent sequence differs by one nucleotide. The rearrangement joins TRBV7-2 to TRBJ1-1; possible D gene TRBD1, 6 bases. CDR3 length: 14 amino acids. Germline CDR1 and CDR2: SGHTA and FQGNSA. Here the CDR3 DNA reads TGTGCCGGCAGCTTAGATGGGGGGGCGAATGAAGCTTTCTTT. Translating it yields CAGSLDGGANEAFF.

This clonotype has ten or more counts. The V and J genes are TRBV11-2 and TRBJ2-7; D remains unclear. The CDR3 totals 13 residues. V was trimmed by 1 base and J by 3 bases, leaving 7 bases between them. Germline loops: CDR1 SGHAT, CDR2 FQNNGV. This CDR3 is CASSLVPDYEQYF. CDR3 sequence (DNA): TGTGCCAGCAGCTTAGTCCCAGACTACGAGCAGTACTTC.

This chain connects TRBV25-1 to TRBJ1-1; 9 bases are a match to TRBD1. The CDR3 loop spans 12 amino acids. V gave up 2 bases and J gave up 12 bases; unmatched junction bases: 4. CDR1 and CDR2 (germline): MGHDK, SYGVNS. The CDR3 DNA is TGTGCCAGCAGTGAAGGGACAGGGAGGACTTTCTTT. It yields the protein CASSEGTGRTFF.

This clonotype was detected a few times. This sequence joins TRBV5-1 and TRBJ2-7; 9 bases line up with TRBD1. V lost 0 bases to trimming and J lost 6 bases; unmatched junction nucleotides: 4. The CDR3 extends over 14 amino acids. Germline V CDR1 and CDR2: SGHRS, YFSETQ. CDR3 amino acids: CASSLEGTGFEQYF. CDR3 bases: TGCGCCAGCAGCTTGGAGGGGACAGGGTTCGAGCAGTACTTC.